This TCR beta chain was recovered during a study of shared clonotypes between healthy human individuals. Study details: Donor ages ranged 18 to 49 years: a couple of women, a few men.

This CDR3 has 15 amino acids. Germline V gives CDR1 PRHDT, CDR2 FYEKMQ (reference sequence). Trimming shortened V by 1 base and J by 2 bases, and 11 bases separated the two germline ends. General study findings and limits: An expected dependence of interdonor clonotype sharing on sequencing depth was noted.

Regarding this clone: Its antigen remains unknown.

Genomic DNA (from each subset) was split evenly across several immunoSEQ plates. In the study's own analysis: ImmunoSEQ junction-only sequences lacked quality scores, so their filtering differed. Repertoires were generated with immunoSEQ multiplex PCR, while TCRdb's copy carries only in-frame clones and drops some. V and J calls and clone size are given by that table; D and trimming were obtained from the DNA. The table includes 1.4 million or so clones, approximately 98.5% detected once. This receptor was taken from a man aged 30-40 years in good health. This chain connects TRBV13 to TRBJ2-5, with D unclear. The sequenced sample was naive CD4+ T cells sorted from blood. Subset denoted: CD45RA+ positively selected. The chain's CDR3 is CASSLARSRQETQYF. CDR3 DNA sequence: TGTGCCAGCAGCTTAGCCAGGTCTAGGCAAGAGACCCAGTACTTC.